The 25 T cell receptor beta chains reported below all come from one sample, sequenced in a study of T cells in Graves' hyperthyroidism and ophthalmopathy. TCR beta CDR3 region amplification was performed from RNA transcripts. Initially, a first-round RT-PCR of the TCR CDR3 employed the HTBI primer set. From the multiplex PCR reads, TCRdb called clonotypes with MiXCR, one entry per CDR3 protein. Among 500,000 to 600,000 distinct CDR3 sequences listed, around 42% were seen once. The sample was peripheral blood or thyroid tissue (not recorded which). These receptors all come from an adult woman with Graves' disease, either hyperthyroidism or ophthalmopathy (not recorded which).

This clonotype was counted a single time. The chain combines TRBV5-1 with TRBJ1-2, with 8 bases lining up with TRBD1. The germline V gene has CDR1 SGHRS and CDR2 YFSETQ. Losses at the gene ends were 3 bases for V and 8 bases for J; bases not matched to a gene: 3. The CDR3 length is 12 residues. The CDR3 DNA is TGCGCCAGCAGCTCGGGACAGGACGGCTACACCTTC. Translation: CASSSGQDGYTF.

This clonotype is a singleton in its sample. This chain's CDR3 is CASSRRTDGYTF. The CDR3 nucleotides read TGTGCCAGCAGCCGAAGGACAGATGGCTACACCTTC. The V gene is TRBV11-2, the J gene TRBJ1-2; TRBD1 is a possible D gene (6 bases). The CDR3 is made up of 12 amino acids. The germline CDR1 and CDR2 sequences are SGHAT and FQNNGV. V was shortened by 5 bases and J by 6 bases, with 10 bases between the two germline ends.

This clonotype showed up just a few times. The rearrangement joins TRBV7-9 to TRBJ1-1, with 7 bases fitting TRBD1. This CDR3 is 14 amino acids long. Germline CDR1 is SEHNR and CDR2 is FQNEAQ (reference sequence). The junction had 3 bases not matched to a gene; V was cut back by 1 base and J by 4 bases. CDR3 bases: TGTGCCAGCAGCTTAGGACAGGGTGTCACTGAAGCTTTCTTT. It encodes CASSLGQGVTEAFF. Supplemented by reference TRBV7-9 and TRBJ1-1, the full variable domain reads DTGVSQNPRHKITKRGQNVTFRCDPISEHNRLYWYRQTLGQGPEFLTYFQNEAQLEKSRLLSDRFSAERPKGSFSTLEIQRTEQGDSAMYLCASSLGQGVTEAFFGQGTRLTVV.

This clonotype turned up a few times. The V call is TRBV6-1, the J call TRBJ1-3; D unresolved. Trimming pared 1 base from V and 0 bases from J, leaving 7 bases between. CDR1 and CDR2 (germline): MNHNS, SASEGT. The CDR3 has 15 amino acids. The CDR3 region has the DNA TGTGCCAGCAGTGAAGTCCGATTCTCTGGAAACACCATATATTTT. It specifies CASSEVRFSGNTIYF.

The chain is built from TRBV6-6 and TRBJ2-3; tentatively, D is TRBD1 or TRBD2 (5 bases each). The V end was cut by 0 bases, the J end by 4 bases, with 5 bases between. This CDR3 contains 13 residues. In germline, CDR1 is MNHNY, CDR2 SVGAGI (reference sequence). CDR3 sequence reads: CASSYSGADTQYF. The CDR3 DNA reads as TGTGCCAGCAGTTACTCGGGGGCAGATACGCAGTATTTT.

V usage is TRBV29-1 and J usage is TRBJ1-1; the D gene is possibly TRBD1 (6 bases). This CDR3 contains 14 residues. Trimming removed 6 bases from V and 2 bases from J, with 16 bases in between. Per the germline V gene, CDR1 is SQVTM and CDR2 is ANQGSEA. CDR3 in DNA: TGCAGCGTGAGGGAGGACAGTTTCAACACTGAAGCTTTCTTT. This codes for CSVREDSFNTEAFF.

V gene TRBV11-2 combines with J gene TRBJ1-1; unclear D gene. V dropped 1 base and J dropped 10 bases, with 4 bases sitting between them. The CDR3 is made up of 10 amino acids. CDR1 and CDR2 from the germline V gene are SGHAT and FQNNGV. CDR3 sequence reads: CASSLGVAFF. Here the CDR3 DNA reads TGTGCCAGCAGCTTAGGAGTAGCTTTCTTT.

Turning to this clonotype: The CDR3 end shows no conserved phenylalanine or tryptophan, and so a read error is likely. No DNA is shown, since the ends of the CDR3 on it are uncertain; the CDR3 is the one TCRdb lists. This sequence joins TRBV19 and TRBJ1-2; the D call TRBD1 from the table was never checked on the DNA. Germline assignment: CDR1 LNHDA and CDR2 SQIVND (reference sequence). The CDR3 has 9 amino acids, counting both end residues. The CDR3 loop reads CASSPDRVQ.

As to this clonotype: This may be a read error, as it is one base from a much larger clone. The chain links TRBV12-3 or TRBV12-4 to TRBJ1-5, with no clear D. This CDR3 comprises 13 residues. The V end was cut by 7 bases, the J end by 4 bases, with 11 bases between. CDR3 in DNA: TGTGCCAGCAACTCTATAAGGAATCAGCCCCAGCATTTT. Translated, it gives CASNSIRNQPQHF.

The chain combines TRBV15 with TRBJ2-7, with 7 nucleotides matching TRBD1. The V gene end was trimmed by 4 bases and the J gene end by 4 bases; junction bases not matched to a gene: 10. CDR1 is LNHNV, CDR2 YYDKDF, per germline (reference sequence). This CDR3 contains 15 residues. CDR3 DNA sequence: TGTGCCACCAGCAAGACCAGGGGGTTCGGGTACGAGCAGTACTTC. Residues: CATSKTRGFGYEQYF. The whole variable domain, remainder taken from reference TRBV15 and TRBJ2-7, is DAMVIQNPRYQVTQFGKPVTLSCSQTLNHNVMYWYQQKSSQAPKLLFHYYDKDFNNEADTPDNFQSRRPNTSFCFLDIRSPGLGDTAMYLCATSKTRGFGYEQYFGPGTRLTVT.

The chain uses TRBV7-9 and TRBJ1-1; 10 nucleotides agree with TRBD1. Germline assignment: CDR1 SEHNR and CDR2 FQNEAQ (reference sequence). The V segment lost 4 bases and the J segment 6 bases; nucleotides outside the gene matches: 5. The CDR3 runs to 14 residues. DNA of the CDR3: TGTGCCAGCAGCTACGGGACAGGGGTTTCTGAAGCTTTCTTT. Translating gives CASSYGTGVSEAFF.

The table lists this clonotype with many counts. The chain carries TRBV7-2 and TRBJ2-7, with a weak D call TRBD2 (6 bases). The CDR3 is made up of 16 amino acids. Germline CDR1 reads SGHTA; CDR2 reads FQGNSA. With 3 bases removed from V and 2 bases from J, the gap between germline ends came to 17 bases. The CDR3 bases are TGTGCCAGCAGCTTTGGTGCTAGTGGAGGGACCTACGAGCAGTACTTC. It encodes CASSFGASGGTYEQYF.

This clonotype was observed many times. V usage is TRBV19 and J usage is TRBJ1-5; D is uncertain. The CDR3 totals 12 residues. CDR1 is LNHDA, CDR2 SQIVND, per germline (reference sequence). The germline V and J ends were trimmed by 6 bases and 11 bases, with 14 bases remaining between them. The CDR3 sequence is CASSQPGGSQHF. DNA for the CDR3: TGTGCCAGTAGCCAACCCGGAGGGTCCCAGCATTTT.

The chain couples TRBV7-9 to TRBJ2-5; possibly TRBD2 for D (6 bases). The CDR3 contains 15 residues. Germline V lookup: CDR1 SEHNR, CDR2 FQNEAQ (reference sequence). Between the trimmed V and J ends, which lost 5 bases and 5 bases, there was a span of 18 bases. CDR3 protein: CASSDGALGGETQYF. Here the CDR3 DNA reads TGTGCCAGCAGCGACGGGGCCCTAGGAGGGGAGACCCAGTACTTC.

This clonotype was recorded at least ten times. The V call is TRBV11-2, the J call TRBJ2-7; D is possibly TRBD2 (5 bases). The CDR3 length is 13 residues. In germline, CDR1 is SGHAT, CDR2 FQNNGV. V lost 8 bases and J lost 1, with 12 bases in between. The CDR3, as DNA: TGTGCCAGCGAGGGCGGAAAGTCCTACGAGCAGTACTTC. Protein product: CASEGGKSYEQYF.

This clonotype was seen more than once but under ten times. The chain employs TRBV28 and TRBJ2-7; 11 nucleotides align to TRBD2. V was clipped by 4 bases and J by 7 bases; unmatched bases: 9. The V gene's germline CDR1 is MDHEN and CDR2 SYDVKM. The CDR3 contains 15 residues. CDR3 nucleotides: TGTGCCAGCAGTTACGCTGGGACTAGCGGAAATGAGCAGTACTTC. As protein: CASSYAGTSGNEQYF.

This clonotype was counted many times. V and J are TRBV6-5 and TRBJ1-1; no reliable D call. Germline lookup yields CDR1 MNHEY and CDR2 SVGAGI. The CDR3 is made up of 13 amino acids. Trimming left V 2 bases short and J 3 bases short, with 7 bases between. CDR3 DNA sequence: TGTGCCAGCAGTTACCATATTTACACTGAAGCTTTCTTT. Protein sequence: CASSYHIYTEAFF.

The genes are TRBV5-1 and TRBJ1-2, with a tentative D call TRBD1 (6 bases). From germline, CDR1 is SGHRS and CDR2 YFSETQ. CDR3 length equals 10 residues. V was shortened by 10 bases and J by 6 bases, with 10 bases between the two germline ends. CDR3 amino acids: CAQGIHGYTF. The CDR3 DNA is TGCGCCCAGGGGATACATGGCTACACCTTC.

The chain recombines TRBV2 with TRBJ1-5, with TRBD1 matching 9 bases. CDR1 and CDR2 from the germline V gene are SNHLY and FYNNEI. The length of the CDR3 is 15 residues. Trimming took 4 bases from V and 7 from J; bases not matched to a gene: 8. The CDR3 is CASSAGTGFGQPQHF. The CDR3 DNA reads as TGTGCCAGCAGTGCGGGGACAGGGTTCGGACAGCCCCAGCATTTT.

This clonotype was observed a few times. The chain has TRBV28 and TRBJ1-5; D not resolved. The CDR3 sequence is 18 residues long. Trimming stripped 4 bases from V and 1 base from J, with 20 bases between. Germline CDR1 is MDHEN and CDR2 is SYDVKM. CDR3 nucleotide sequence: TGTGCCAGCAGTTACTACCTTAGCCTCCGGGAAAGCAATCAGCCCCAGCATTTT. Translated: CASSYYLSLRESNQPQHF. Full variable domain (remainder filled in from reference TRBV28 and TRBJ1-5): DVKVTQSSRYLVKRTGEKVFLECVQDMDHENMFWYRQDPGLGLRLIYFSYDVKMKEKGDIPEGYSVSREKKERFSLILESASTNQTSMYLCASSYYLSLRESNQPQHFGDGTRLSIL.

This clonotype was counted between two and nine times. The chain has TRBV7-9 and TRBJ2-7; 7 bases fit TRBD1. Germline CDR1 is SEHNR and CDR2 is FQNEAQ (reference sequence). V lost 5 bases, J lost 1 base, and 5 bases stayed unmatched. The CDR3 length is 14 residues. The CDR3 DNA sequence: TGTGCCAGCAGCCGACAGGGACGTTCCTACGAGCAGTACTTC. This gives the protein CASSRQGRSYEQYF.

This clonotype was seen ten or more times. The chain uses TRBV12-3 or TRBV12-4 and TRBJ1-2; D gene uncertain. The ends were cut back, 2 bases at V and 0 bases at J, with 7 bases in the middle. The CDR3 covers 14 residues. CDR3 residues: CASSLMGPNYGYTF. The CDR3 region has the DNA TGTGCCAGCAGTTTAATGGGCCCTAACTATGGCTACACCTTC.

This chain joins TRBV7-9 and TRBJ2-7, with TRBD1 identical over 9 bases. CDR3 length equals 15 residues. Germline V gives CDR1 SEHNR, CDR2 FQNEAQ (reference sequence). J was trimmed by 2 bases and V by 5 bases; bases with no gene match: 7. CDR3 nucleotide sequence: TGTGCCAGCAGCCTCCCGGGACAGGGAGCCTACGAGCAGTACTTC. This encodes CASSLPGQGAYEQYF.

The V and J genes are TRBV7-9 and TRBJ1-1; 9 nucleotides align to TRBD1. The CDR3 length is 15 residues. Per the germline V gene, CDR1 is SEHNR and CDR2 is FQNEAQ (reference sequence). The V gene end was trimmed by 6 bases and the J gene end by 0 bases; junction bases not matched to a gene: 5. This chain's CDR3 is CASSPDRGMNTEAFF. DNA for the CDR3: TGTGCCAGCAGTCCTGACAGGGGGATGAACACTGAAGCTTTCTTT. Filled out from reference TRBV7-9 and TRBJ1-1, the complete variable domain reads DTGVSQNPRHKITKRGQNVTFRCDPISEHNRLYWYRQTLGQGPEFLTYFQNEAQLEKSRLLSDRFSAERPKGSFSTLEIQRTEQGDSAMYLCASSPDRGMNTEAFFGQGTRLTVV.

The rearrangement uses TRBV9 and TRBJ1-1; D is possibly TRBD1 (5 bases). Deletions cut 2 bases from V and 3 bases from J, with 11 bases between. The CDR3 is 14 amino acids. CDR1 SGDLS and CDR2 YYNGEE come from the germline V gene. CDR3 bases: TGTGCCAGCAGCGTCGAGGGGATGGACACTGAAGCTTTCTTT. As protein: CASSVEGMDTEAFF.